This TCR beta chain originates from a study of CD8 T cells in Susac syndrome. RNA was extracted with the RNeasy kit, and a quantity of roughly 0.45 to 1 ug was reverse transcribed using random hexamers. One entry per CDR3 protein, called by TCRdb with MiXCR from the immunoSEQ multiplex PCR reads. The sample consists of 170,000 or so distinct CDR3 sequences, around 96% of them appearing once. The germline V and J ends were trimmed by 2 bases and 6 bases, with 7 bases remaining between them. The CDR3 is made up of 13 amino acids. Germline V gene data show CDR1 as MNHEY and CDR2 as SMNVEV (reference sequence).

The chain has TRBV27 and TRBJ2-2, with D unresolved. This receptor was taken from a human donor with multiple sclerosis. Sequencing used CD8+ T cells from PBMCs. The CDR3 loop is CASSLVAAGELFF. For the CDR3, the DNA is TGTGCCAGCAGTTTAGTGGCGGCCGGGGAGCTGTTTTTT.